This T cell receptor beta chain was documented in a study of chemoradiotherapy in HPV16-positive cancers (dated 2022 in TCRdb). About the full investigation: Using functional T-cell assays on cells from two HPV16-positive patients, the researchers defined candidate HPV-specific T-cell clones and common TCR motifs. The study asked whether T-cell immunity against the HPV oncoproteins E6 and E7 changes during chemoradiotherapy and whether it affects survival. TCR repertoires from over 80 patients with HPV-related cancers were then used to track the candidate HPV-specific TCRs and motifs.

With regard to this clone: Its antigen is still unknown. No base quality information exists; no much larger clone differs at one position.

Because repertoires were sampled repeatedly during chemoradiotherapy, clonal expansion in the tumor microenvironment could be followed. Receptors were amplified or captured by the immunoSEQ multiplex PCR assay. The table was pulled from immuneACCESS by TCRdb, which kept in-frame rearrangements only. Such tables lose some clones; where checked, under half of the loss comes from unresolved V genes, and the rest has no known cause. For this sample the table gives approximately 3,000 clones, of which 71% were detected only once. The ten largest clones represent roughly 14% of the sample. Broader findings and caveats from the paper: The survival association was reported for HPV16-positive patients, and the functional definition of HPV-specific T cells was derived from only a couple of HPV16-positive patients. Expansion of candidate HPV-specific clones and E7-related TCR motifs was observed in the tumor microenvironment during treatment, whereas no such expansion was observed for non-HPV-specific T cells. In HPV16-positive patients, expansion of HPV-responsive T cells during chemoradiotherapy was found to be associated with improved recurrence-free survival.

Sampling was conducted from a patient who underwent chemoradiotherapy. The origin of this receptor is a human donor with HPV-associated anogenital cancer.

The DNA sequence is TGTGCCAGCACGGTGGTGTGGCTCTATGGCTACACCTTC. Its protein is CASTVVWLYGYTF. Rearrangement joined TRBV6-4 to TRBJ1-2; confidence is insufficient to name the D gene. V loses 7 bases, J loses 4 bases, and the germline ends lie 13 bases apart. Counted from cysteine to phenylalanine, this CDR3 has 13 amino acids. Only CDR3 DNA remains: 39 bases, in frame from the first base. For CDR1 and CDR2, the germline V gene lists MRHNA and SNTAGT.